This T cell receptor beta chain was sequenced for a study of human T cells and chemical hapten exposure. Study-wide context: Sensitization applied 2% DPC to roughly 2 cm by roughly 2 cm of upper inner arm skin. After 6 days, upper back 0.01% DPC patch tests were scored. General study results and limits: With regard to DPC sensitization, TCRs above 1 in 1000 frequency did not change.

For this clonotype: What it binds is unknown.

TCRdb re-called the RACE reads with MiXCR, one entry per CDR3 protein. The sample lists roughly 100,000 distinct CDR3 sequences, approximately 12% occurring once. There are 15 residues in the CDR3. Germline V CDR1 and CDR2: MNHEY, SMNVEV (reference sequence). V gave up 6 bases and J gave up 6 bases, with 17 bases separating them. Sample time point: pre-sensitization, week 0. Treatment described: therapeutic diphenylcyclopropenone sensitization with weekly scalp DPC. This sequence originates from a woman between 50 and 59 years old with alopecia areata. Some clones in this sample may be carry-over from other donors' samples. This sample comprised whole blood, obtained in connection with sensitization to the hapten diphenylcyclopropenone (DPC). This chain connects TRBV27 to TRBJ1-4; tentatively, D is TRBD1 (6 bases). DNA for the CDR3: TGTGCCAGCAGGCTAAGGGGGGACCGGTATGAAAAACTGTTTTTT. Residues: CASRLRGDRYEKLFF.